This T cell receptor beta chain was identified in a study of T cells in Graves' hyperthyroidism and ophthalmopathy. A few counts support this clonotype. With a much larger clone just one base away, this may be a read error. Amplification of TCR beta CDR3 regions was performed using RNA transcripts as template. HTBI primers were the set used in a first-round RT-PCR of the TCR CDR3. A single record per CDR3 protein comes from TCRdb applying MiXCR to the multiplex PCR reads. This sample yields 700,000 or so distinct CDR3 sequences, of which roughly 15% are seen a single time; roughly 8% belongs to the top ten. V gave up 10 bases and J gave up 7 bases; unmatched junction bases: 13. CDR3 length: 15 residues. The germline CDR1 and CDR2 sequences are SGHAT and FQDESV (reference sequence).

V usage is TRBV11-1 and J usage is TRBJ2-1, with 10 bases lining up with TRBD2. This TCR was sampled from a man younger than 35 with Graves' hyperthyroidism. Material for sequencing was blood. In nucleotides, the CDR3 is TGTGCCAACATCCCGGGACTAGCGTGGCAGAATGAGCAGTTCTTC. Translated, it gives CANIPGLAWQNEQFF.